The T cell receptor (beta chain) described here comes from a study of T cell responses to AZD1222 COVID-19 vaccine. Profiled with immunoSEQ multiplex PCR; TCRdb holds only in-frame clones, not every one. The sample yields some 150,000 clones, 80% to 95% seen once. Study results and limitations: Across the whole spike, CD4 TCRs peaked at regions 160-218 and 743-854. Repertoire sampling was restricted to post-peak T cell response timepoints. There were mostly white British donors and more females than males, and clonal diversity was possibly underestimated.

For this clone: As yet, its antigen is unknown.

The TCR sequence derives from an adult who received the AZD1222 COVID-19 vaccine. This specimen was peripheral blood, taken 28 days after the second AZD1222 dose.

The CDR3: CASSLEQGGNYGYTF. The CDR3 DNA reads TGTGCCAGCAGCTTAGAGCAGGGAGGTAACTATGGCTACACCTTC. The chain combines TRBV13 with TRBJ1-2; maybe TRBD1 (5 bases). Germline CDR1 and CDR2: PRHDT and FYEKMQ (reference sequence). V gave up 1 base and J gave up 1 base, with 10 bases separating them. This CDR3 has 15 residues.